These 23 T cell receptor beta chains originate from one sample sequenced in a study of T-cell reconstitution after alpha-beta-depleted transplantation in children. Preparing the TCRbeta library involved the use of unique molecular identifiers. TCRdb ran MiXCR on the PCR reads and lists one entry per CDR3 protein. In the table there are 800,000 to 1,000,000 distinct CDR3 sequences, 25% to 35% of which are singletons. The sample consisted of PBMCs, mostly from graft donor cells, taken 360 days after TCRalphabeta/CD19-depleted stem cell transplant. These receptors all come from a boy under two years old who had a stem cell transplant for SCID, so the T cells may come from the graft donor.

The sample holds many counts of this clonotype. The CDR3 is CASSRDRTYEQYF. The DNA of the CDR3 is TGCGCCAGCAGCCGAGACCGGACCTACGAGCAGTACTTC. The chain links TRBV5-1 to TRBJ2-7; no reliable D call. CDR3 length: 13 amino acids. Per the germline V gene, CDR1 is SGHRS and CDR2 is YFSETQ. The V gene lost 4 bases and the J gene lost 2 bases, with 10 bases spanning the gap.

This clonotype was counted a few times. The chain links TRBV16 to TRBJ1-1; no definite D call. The CDR3 is 14 amino acids. V lost 4 bases, J lost 3 bases, and 12 bases lay in between. Germline assignment: CDR1 KGHSY and CDR2 FQNENV. The CDR3 sequence: CASSPRERDTEAFF. The CDR3 DNA is TGTGCCAGCAGCCCTCGGGAGCGGGACACTGAAGCTTTCTTT. The variable domain in full, with the rest retrieved from reference TRBV16 and TRBJ1-1, is GEEVAQTPKHLVRGEGQKAKLYCAPIKGHSYVFWYQQVLKNEFKFLISFQNENVFDETGMPKERFSAKCLPNSPCSLEIQATKLEDSAVYFCASSPRERDTEAFFGQGTRLTVV.

This clonotype was counted a few times. This sequence joins TRBV4-2 and TRBJ2-1, with 7 bases lining up with TRBD2. The J segment lost 3 bases and the V segment lost 1 base, leaving 3 bases of the junction unmatched. The CDR3 has 15 amino acids. From germline, CDR1 is LGHNA and CDR2 YNFKEQ. The CDR3 reads CASSQVGTIYNEQFF. CDR3 DNA sequence: TGTGCCAGCAGCCAAGTGGGGACTATCTACAATGAGCAGTTCTTC.

This chain links TRBV7-8 with TRBJ2-7; 9 nucleotides align to TRBD1. V was pared by 7 bases and J by 5 bases, with 12 bases of the junction left unmatched. Looked up from germline, CDR1 is SGHVS and CDR2 is FQNEAQ. The CDR3 consists of 15 residues. The CDR3 DNA sequence: TGTGCCAGCACGTCAACCGGGACAGGGTTCGACGAGCAGTACTTC. Translating it yields CASTSTGTGFDEQYF. Full variable domain (remainder filled in from reference TRBV7-8 and TRBJ2-7): GAGVSQSPRYKVAKRGQDVALRCDPISGHVSLFWYQQALGQGPEFLTYFQNEAQLDKSGLPSDRFFAERPEGSVSTLKIQRTQQEDSAVYLCASTSTGTGFDEQYFGPGTRLTVT.

The chain is built from TRBV9 and TRBJ2-5; D is tentatively TRBD1 or TRBD2 (7 bases each). The V gene's germline CDR1 is SGDLS and CDR2 YYNGEE. The CDR3 covers 14 residues. Trimming cost V 3 bases and J 4 bases, with 13 bases left between them. The CDR3, as DNA: TGTGCCAGCAGCGAGGGAGGGGGCCCAGAGACCCAGTACTTC. This gives the protein CASSEGGGPETQYF.

The CDR3 spells CASSWGTGSGANVLTF. The CDR3 DNA reads as TGTGCCAGCAGTTGGGGGACAGGCAGCGGGGCCAACGTCCTGACTTTC. The rearrangement joins TRBV27 to TRBJ2-6, with 8 bases matching TRBD1. CDR3 length equals 16 residues. Germline lookup yields CDR1 MNHEY and CDR2 SMNVEV (reference sequence). With V trimmed by 4 bases and J by 4 bases, 6 bases remained unmatched.

The chain is built from TRBV20-1 and TRBJ2-5; D is perhaps TRBD1 (5 bases). V lost 0 bases and J lost 4, with 12 bases in between. Germline-derived CDR1 and CDR2 are DFQATT and SNEGSKA (reference sequence). The CDR3 sequence is 14 residues long. CDR3 bases: TGCAGTGCTAGAGACGCAGGGCTGCGAGAGACCCAGTACTTC. The encoded protein is CSARDAGLRETQYF.

The chain is built from TRBV7-2 and TRBJ2-7, with 8 bases aligning to TRBD1. The CDR3 sequence is 17 residues long. Germline V gene data show CDR1 as SGHTA and CDR2 as FQGNSA. The V segment lost 2 bases and the J segment 4 bases; nucleotides outside the gene matches: 13. The CDR3: CASSLRLAGQVPYEQYF. In DNA form, the CDR3 reads TGTGCCAGCAGCTTACGGCTGGCGGGACAGGTACCTTACGAGCAGTACTTC.

V is TRBV14 and J is TRBJ2-3, with 10 positions matching TRBD2. V was clipped by 1 base and J by 0 bases; unmatched bases: 7. CDR1 is SGHDN and CDR2 is FVKESK in the germline V gene. The CDR3 sequence is 18 residues long. CDR3 protein: CASSQGVTSGYSTDTQYF. The CDR3, as DNA: TGTGCCAGCAGCCAAGGGGTGACTAGCGGGTATAGCACAGATACGCAGTATTTT.

The J gene is TRBJ2-1, the V gene TRBV11-2; a possible D gene is TRBD1 (6 bases). Germline V CDR1 and CDR2: SGHAT, FQNNGV. V was clipped by 1 base and J by 5 bases, with 27 bases between them. The CDR3 has 20 amino acids. CDR3 DNA: TGTGCCAGCAGCTTAGGACCCTTCCTCGACCGGGACAAGAACGACAATGAGCAGTTCTTC. Protein product: CASSLGPFLDRDKNDNEQFF. The full variable domain, rest sourced from reference TRBV11-2 and TRBJ2-1, is EAGVAQSPRYKIIEKRQSVAFWCNPISGHATLYWYQQILGQGPKLLIQFQNNGVVDDSQLPKDRFSAERLKGVDSTLKIQPAKLEDSAVYLCASSLGPFLDRDKNDNEQFFGPGTRLTVL.

This clonotype has a handful of counts. The rearrangement links TRBV27 to TRBJ2-7; possible D gene TRBD2, 5 bases. There are 13 residues in the CDR3. Trimming stripped 5 bases from V and 3 bases from J, with 11 bases between. Looked up from germline, CDR1 is MNHEY and CDR2 is SMNVEV (reference sequence). The CDR3 sequence is CASSTTRGYEQYF. CDR3 nucleotides: TGTGCCAGCAGTACCACCCGGGGCTACGAGCAGTACTTC.

This clonotype was counted between two and nine times. The rearrangement uses TRBV27 and TRBJ2-1; no firm D call. Germline V gene data show CDR1 as MNHEY and CDR2 as SMNVEV (reference sequence). This CDR3 region has 13 residues. Trimming removed 4 bases at V and 7 bases at J, with 11 bases between. CDR3 in amino acids: CASSSNRVNEQFF. The CDR3 coding sequence is TGTGCCAGCAGTTCGAACCGGGTGAATGAGCAGTTCTTC.

This clonotype was seen only a few times. This sequence joins TRBV15 and TRBJ2-3, with D maybe TRBD1 (6 bases). The germline gives CDR1 LNHNV, CDR2 YYDKDF (reference sequence). V dropped 7 bases and J dropped 1 base, with 15 bases sitting between them. The length of the CDR3 is 15 residues. The CDR3 reads CATKPTGIGTDTQYF. The CDR3 region has the DNA TGTGCCACCAAACCCACAGGGATCGGCACAGATACGCAGTATTTT.

V gene TRBV7-3 combines with J gene TRBJ2-6; possible D gene TRBD1, 5 bases. Between the trimmed V and J ends, which lost 5 bases and 7 bases, there was a span of 18 bases. The germline gives CDR1 SGHTA, CDR2 FQGTGA. The CDR3 runs to 16 residues. In DNA form, the CDR3 reads TGTGCCAGCAGCCCTGGCCAGGGAAACAAAGCCAACGTCCTGACTTTC. Its protein product is CASSPGQGNKANVLTF.

In this sample, this clonotype turned up a few times. V and J are TRBV9 and TRBJ1-2; the D gene is possibly TRBD1 (6 bases). This CDR3 is built from 15 residues. Trimming stripped 3 bases from V and 5 bases from J, with 17 bases between. The germline CDR1 and CDR2 sequences are SGDLS and YYNGEE. The chain's CDR3 is CASSDSTGLRYGYTF. The CDR3 bases are TGTGCCAGCAGCGATTCAACAGGGCTGCGGTATGGCTACACCTTC.

The CDR3 bases are TGTGCCAGCAGCTTGAGTCCCGGGCCTCCCAATCAGCCCCAGCATTTT. This translates into CASSLSPGPPNQPQHF. The chain has TRBV7-2 and TRBJ1-5; D not certain. This CDR3 contains 16 residues. V lost 3 bases and J lost 3, with 15 bases in between. Per germline, CDR1 SGHTA and CDR2 FQGNSA.

J is TRBJ2-2 and V is TRBV9; D is ambiguous. V dropped 2 bases and J dropped 0 bases, with 11 bases sitting between them. Germline-derived CDR1 and CDR2 are SGDLS and YYNGEE. The CDR3 is made up of 16 amino acids. CDR3 nucleotides: TGTGCCAGCAGCGTCAACCCTGGGACGAACACCGGGGAGCTGTTTTTT. It yields the protein CASSVNPGTNTGELFF. The variable domain in full, with the rest retrieved from reference TRBV9 and TRBJ2-2, is DSGVTQTPKHLITATGQRVTLRCSPRSGDLSVYWYQQSLDQGLQFLIQYYNGEERAKGNILERFSAQQFPDLHSELNLSSLELGDSALYFCASSVNPGTNTGELFFGEGSRLTVL.

This CDR3 reads CSATRNTEAFF. The CDR3 nucleotides are TGCAGTGCTACCAGGAACACTGAAGCTTTCTTT. The chain carries TRBV20-1 and TRBJ1-1; D not certain. Trimming took 4 bases from V and 1 from J, leaving 4 bases between them. The CDR3 is 11 residues long. CDR1 DFQATT and CDR2 SNEGSKA come from the germline V gene (reference sequence).

The CDR3 spells CASTEGSGVQETQYF. The CDR3 DNA follows: TGTGCCAGCACGGAAGGTAGCGGGGTCCAAGAGACCCAGTACTTC. The chain is built from TRBV9 and TRBJ2-5, with TRBD2 matching 8 bases. The CDR3 sequence is 15 residues long. Trimming at V came to 6 bases and at J to 1 base, leaving 8 bases not matched to a gene. CDR1 and CDR2 from the germline V gene are SGDLS and YYNGEE.

V usage is TRBV5-1 and J usage is TRBJ2-1, with D uncertain. CDR1 SGHRS and CDR2 YFSETQ come from the germline V gene. The CDR3 loop spans 14 amino acids. Between the trimmed V and J ends, which lost 2 bases and 2 bases, there was a span of 8 bases. CDR3 residues: CASSFAGAYNEQFF. CDR3 in DNA: TGCGCCAGCAGCTTCGCTGGGGCCTACAATGAGCAGTTCTTC.

This chain uses TRBV6-5 with TRBJ1-5; D might be TRBD1 (5 bases). Trimming took off 5 bases at V and 7 bases at J, with 12 bases between the two ends. The CDR3 runs to 13 residues. Germline V gives CDR1 MNHEY, CDR2 SVGAGI. In DNA, the CDR3 is TGTGCCAGCAGTCGGGGCCCATGGCAGCCCCAGCATTTT. Its protein is CASSRGPWQPQHF.

This clonotype appeared a single time. The chain is built from TRBV28 and TRBJ2-3; tentatively, D is TRBD2 (6 bases). The V end lost 3 bases, the J end lost 2 bases, and 15 bases lay between the germline ends. The CDR3 runs to 16 residues. Germline V gene sequence: CDR1 MDHEN, CDR2 SYDVKM. The CDR3 loop is CASSLVGRGLTDTQYF. Written as DNA, the CDR3 is TGTGCCAGCAGTTTGGTGGGTCGGGGACTCACAGATACGCAGTATTTT. Based on the CDR3 plus reference TRBV28 and TRBJ2-3, the full variable domain is DVKVTQSSRYLVKRTGEKVFLECVQDMDHENMFWYRQDPGLGLRLIYFSYDVKMKEKGDIPEGYSVSREKKERFSLILESASTNQTSMYLCASSLVGRGLTDTQYFGPGTRLTVL.

In the case of this clonotype: The CDR3 does not close with the conserved phenylalanine or tryptophan, likely indicating a read error. The CDR3 loop is CASSYTGGTEAFS. The CDR3 region has the DNA TGCGCCAGCAGCTATACAGGGGGAACTGAAGCTTTCTCT. The chain recombines TRBV5-1 with TRBJ1-1; 8 bases are a match to TRBD1. The CDR3 totals 13 residues. Unmatched junction bases numbered 3, after V lost 3 bases and J lost 5 bases. The V gene's germline CDR1 is SGHRS and CDR2 YFSETQ.